This T cell receptor (beta chain) was obtained from a study of blood T cell repertoires in COVID-19. Study-level background: Italy, Spain and the United States were the sources of the convalescent and acute COVID-19 samples.

CDR3 length: 12 residues. Germline V gene sequence: CDR1 SQVTM, CDR2 ANQGSEA. Trimming cost V 8 bases and J 0 bases; bases outside gene matches: 3. As originally analysed: Scientists estimated how many nucleated cells there were by amplifying reference gene primers. Sequencing used immunoSEQ multiplex PCR; TCRdb keeps in-frame clones, though not all of them. Clone size and V and J calls were adopted from that table, with D and trimming inferred from the DNA. The profile shows around 270,000 clones, around 88% of them singletons. The chain is built from TRBV29-1 and TRBJ2-5; 7 positions match TRBD2. This clonotype originated in a man in his forties with acute or convalescent COVID-19. The sequenced sample consisted of peripheral blood. In DNA, the CDR3 is TGCAGCACCGGGGGGAACCAAGAGACCCAGTACTTC. Residues: CSTGGNQETQYF.